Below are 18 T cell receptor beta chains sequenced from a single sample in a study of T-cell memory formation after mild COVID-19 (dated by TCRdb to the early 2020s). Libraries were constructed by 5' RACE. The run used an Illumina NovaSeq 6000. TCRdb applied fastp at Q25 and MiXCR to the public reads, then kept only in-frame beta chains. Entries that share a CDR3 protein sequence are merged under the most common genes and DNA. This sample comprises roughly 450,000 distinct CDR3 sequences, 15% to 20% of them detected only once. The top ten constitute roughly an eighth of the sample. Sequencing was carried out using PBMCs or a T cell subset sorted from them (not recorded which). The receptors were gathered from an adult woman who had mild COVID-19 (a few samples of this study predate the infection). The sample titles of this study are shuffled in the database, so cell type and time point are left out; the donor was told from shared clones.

The CDR3: CASSQAASYNEQFF. For the CDR3, the DNA is TGTGCCAGCAGCCAAGCGGCCTCCTACAATGAGCAGTTCTTC. The genes are TRBV12-3 or TRBV12-4 and TRBJ2-1, with D perhaps TRBD2 (5 bases). The CDR3 is made up of 14 amino acids. V lost 6 bases and J 0 bases, leaving 9 bases between the germline ends.

Here the CDR3 reads CASRVGQVNQPQHF. The CDR3 DNA reads as TGTGCCAGCAGGGTGGGACAGGTCAATCAGCCCCAGCATTTT. V is TRBV6-2 or TRBV6-3 and J is TRBJ1-5, with 8 bases fitting TRBD1. The CDR3 covers 14 residues. After removal of 6 bases from V and 3 bases from J, the junction contained 4 bases not matched to a gene. Germline V gene lookup returns CDR1 MNHEY and CDR2 SVGEGT.

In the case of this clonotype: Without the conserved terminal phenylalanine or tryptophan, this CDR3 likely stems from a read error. The CDR3 DNA sequence: TGTGCCACCAGCGCCCTAGGGGGGAGTCAGAATGAGCAGTTCTTA. It yields the protein CATSALGGSQNEQFL. V and J are TRBV15 and TRBJ2-1; D tentatively reads TRBD1 or TRBD2 (6 bases each). With 5 bases removed from V and 7 bases from J, the gap between germline ends came to 18 bases. The CDR3 consists of 15 residues. CDR1 is LNHNV, CDR2 YYDKDF, per germline (reference sequence).

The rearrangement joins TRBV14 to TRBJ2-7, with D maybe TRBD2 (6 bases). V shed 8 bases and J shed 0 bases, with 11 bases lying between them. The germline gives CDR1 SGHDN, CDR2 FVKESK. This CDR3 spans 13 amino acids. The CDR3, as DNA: TGTGCCAGCGGGGGAGCGGGCTCCTACGAGCAGTACTTC. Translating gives CASGGAGSYEQYF.

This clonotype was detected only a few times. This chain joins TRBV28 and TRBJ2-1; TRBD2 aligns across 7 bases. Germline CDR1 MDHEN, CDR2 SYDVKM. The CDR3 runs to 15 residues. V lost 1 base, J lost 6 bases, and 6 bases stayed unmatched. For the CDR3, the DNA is TGTGCCAGCAGTTTATTGCGACTAGCTTTCAATGAGCAGTTCTTC. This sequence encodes CASSLLRLAFNEQFF.

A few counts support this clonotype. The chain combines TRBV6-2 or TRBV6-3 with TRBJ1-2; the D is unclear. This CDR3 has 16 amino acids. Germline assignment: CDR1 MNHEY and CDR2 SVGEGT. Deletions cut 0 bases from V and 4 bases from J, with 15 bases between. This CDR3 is CASSYSLTAAGYGYTF. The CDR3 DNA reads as TGTGCCAGCAGTTACTCCTTAACTGCAGCGGGCTATGGCTACACCTTC.

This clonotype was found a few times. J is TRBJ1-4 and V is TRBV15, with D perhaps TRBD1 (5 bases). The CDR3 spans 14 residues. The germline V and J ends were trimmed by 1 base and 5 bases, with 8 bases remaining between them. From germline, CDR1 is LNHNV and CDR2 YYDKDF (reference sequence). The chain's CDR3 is CATSRGGGNEKLFF. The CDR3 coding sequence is TGTGCCACCAGCAGAGGGGGGGGGAATGAAAAACTGTTTTTT.

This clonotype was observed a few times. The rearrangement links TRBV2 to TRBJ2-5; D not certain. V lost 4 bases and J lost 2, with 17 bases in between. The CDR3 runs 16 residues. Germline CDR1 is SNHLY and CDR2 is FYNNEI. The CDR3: CASSVSLARPQETQYF. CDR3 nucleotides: TGTGCCAGCAGTGTCTCCCTGGCCAGACCTCAAGAGACCCAGTACTTC.

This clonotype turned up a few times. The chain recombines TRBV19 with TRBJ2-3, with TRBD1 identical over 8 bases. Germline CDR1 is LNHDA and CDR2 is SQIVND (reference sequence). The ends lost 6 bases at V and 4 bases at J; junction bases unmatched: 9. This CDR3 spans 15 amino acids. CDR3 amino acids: CASRSGTGMADTQYF. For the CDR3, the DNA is TGTGCCAGTAGGTCCGGGACAGGAATGGCAGATACGCAGTATTTT.

In DNA, the CDR3 is TGTGCCAGCAGTGATCGGGTCTCCTACAATGAGCAGTTCTTC. This sequence encodes CASSDRVSYNEQFF. This sequence joins TRBV25-1 and TRBJ2-1; no reliable D call. V was cut by 3 bases and J by 0 bases, with 6 bases left in between. This CDR3 region has 14 residues. In germline, CDR1 is MGHDK, CDR2 SYGVNS.

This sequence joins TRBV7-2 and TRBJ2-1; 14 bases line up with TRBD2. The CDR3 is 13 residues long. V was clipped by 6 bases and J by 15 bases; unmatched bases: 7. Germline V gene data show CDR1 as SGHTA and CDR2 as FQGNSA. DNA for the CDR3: TGTGCCAGCAGATTGGGACTAGCGGGAGTCGGGTTCTTC. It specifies CASRLGLAGVGFF.

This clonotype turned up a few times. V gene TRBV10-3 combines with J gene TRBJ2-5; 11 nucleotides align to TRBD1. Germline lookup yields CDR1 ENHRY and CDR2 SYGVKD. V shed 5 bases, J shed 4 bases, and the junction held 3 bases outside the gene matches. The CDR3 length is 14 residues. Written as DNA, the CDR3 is TGTGCCATCAGTAGGACAGGGGGCATAGAGACCCAGTACTTC. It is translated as CAISRTGGIETQYF.

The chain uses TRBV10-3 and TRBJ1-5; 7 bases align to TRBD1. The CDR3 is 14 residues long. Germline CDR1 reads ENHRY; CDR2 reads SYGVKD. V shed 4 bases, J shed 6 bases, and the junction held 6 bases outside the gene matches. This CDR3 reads CAISGTGGGQPQHF. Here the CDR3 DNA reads TGTGCCATCAGTGGGACAGGCGGGGGTCAGCCCCAGCATTTT.

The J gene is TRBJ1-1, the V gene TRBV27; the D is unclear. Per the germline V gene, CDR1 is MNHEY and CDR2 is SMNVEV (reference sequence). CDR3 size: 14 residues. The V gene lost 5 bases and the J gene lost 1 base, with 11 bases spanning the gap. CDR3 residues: CASSPDTPNTEAFF. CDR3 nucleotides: TGTGCCAGCAGTCCAGACACCCCGAACACTGAAGCTTTCTTT.

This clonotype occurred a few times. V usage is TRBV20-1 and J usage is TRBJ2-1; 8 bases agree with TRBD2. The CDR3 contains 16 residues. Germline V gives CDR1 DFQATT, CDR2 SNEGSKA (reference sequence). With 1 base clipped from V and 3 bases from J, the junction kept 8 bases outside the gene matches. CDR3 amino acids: CSARAGLAGFYNEQFF. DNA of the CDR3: TGCAGTGCTAGAGCCGGGCTAGCGGGTTTCTACAATGAGCAGTTCTTC.

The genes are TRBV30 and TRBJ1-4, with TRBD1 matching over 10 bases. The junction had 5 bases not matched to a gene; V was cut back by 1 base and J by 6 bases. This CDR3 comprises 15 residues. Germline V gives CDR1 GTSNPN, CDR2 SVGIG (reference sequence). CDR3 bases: TGTGCCTGGAGTGCTCCGGGACAGGGGTATGAAAAACTGTTTTTT. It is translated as CAWSAPGQGYEKLFF.

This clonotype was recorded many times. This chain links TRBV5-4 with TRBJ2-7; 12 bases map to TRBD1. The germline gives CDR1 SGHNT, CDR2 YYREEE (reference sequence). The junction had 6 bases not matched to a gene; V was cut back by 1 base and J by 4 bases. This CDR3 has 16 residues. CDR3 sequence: CASSLMGQGASYEQYF. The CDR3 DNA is TGTGCCAGCAGCTTGATGGGACAGGGGGCGAGTTACGAGCAGTACTTC.

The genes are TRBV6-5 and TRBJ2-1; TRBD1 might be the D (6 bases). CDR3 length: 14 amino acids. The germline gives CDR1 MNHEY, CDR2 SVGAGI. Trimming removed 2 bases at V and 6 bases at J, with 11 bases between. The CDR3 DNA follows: TGTGCCAGCAGTTACCAGGGGTCCCGCAATGAGCAGTTCTTC. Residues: CASSYQGSRNEQFF.